One sample yielded the 28 T cell receptor beta chains listed below, sequenced in a study of cytomegalovirus exposure and HLA in healthy donors. The PCR used 60 Vbeta and 13 Jbeta primers. Sequenced by immunoSEQ multiplex PCR; TCRdb stores in-frame clones only, minus some. The data contain under 150,000 clones, just over 70% of them singletons. Sequences were obtained from PBMCs. These receptors were collected from a woman aged 60-70 years in good health and CMV-seropositive.

This chain uses TRBV9 with TRBJ1-5; weak D call: TRBD1 (5 bases). Germline CDR1 and CDR2: SGDLS and YYNGEE. Trimming cost V 1 base and J 0 bases, with 8 bases left between them. The CDR3 is 15 residues long. CDR3 residues: CASSVTGTSNQPQHF. The CDR3 DNA reads TGTGCCAGCAGCGTAACAGGTACTAGCAATCAGCCCCAGCATTTT.

The chain joins TRBV4-2 to TRBJ2-6; TRBD1 matches at 8 bases. V shed 4 bases, J shed 0 bases, and the junction held 11 bases outside the gene matches. Germline V gene data show CDR1 as LGHNA and CDR2 as YNFKEQ. This CDR3 contains 19 residues. The CDR3: CASSPRGPESSSGANVLTF. The CDR3, as DNA: TGTGCCAGCAGCCCCAGGGGGCCAGAGTCCTCCTCTGGGGCCAACGTCCTGACTTTC.

This sequence joins TRBV19 and TRBJ1-2; D uncertain. V lost 3 bases and J lost 0, with 11 bases in between. Germline V lookup: CDR1 LNHDA, CDR2 SQIVND (reference sequence). This CDR3 has 15 residues. CDR3 loop: CASSIHTSANYGYTF. CDR3 DNA: TGTGCCAGTAGTATTCACACATCAGCTAACTATGGCTACACCTTC. The full variable domain, completed using reference TRBV19 and TRBJ1-2, is DGGITQSPKYLFRKEGQNVTLSCEQNLNHDAMYWYRQDPGQGLRLIYYSQIVNDFQKGDIAEGYSVSREKKESFPLTVTSAQKNPTAFYLCASSIHTSANYGYTFGSGTRLTVV.

The chain uses TRBV18 and TRBJ2-2, with D tentatively TRBD1 (6 bases). The V gene's germline CDR1 is KGHSH and CDR2 LQKENI. Trimming took off 3 bases at V and 6 bases at J, with 8 bases between the two ends. The CDR3 extends over 13 amino acids. As DNA, the CDR3 is TGTGCCAGCTCACCCCAGGGGCCCGGGGAGCTGTTTTTT. Its translation is CASSPQGPGELFF. Supplemented by reference TRBV18 and TRBJ2-2, the full variable domain reads NAGVMQNPRHLVRRRGQEARLRCSPMKGHSHVYWYRQLPEEGLKFMVYLQKENIIDESGMPKERFSAEFPKEGPSILRIQQVVRGDSAAYFCASSPQGPGELFFGEGSRLTVL.

This clone has more than one count but fewer than ten. V and J are TRBV5-6 and TRBJ1-2; 7 bases align to TRBD1. CDR3 length: 14 amino acids. J gave up 5 bases and V 4 bases, and 8 bases lay outside the gene matches. Germline CDR1 is SGHDT and CDR2 is YYEEEE. As DNA, the CDR3 is TGTGCCAGCAGCGAGCCGACAGGGAGATATGGCTACACCTTC. Translating gives CASSEPTGRYGYTF.

V is TRBV10-1 and J is TRBJ2-5; 7 bases agree with TRBD2. Trimming took 4 bases from V and 5 from J; bases not matched to a gene: 13. The CDR3 runs 16 residues. The germline V gene encodes CDR1 WNHNN and CDR2 SYGVQD (reference sequence). The DNA of the CDR3 is TGCGCCAGCAGTGCCCAACCGGGACTGGGAGGGGAGACCCAGTACTTC. Translation: CASSAQPGLGGETQYF.

In DNA, the CDR3 is TGCGCCAGCAGCCAAGCAGCAGGGCTTAACTATGGCTACACCTTC. Translated, it gives CASSQAAGLNYGYTF. This chain joins TRBV4-1 and TRBJ1-2; TRBD1 is a possible D gene (5 bases). The CDR3 is 15 residues long. From germline, CDR1 is MGHRA and CDR2 YSYEKL. The germline V and J ends were trimmed by 1 base and 1 base, with 10 bases remaining between them.

The V and J genes are TRBV6-5 and TRBJ1-1; D ambiguous. CDR3 length equals 13 residues. CDR1 and CDR2 (germline): MNHEY, SVGAGI. V lost 5 bases and J 3 bases, leaving 10 bases between the germline ends. The CDR3 here is CASSPLGDTEAFF. The CDR3 region has the DNA TGTGCCAGCAGTCCCCTCGGGGACACTGAAGCTTTCTTT.

V usage is TRBV6-6 and J usage is TRBJ2-7, with D maybe TRBD1 (8 bases). The CDR3 totals 15 residues. Trimming stripped 4 bases from V and 5 bases from J, with 18 bases between. From germline, CDR1 is MNHNY and CDR2 SVGAGI (reference sequence). In DNA, the CDR3 is TGTGCCAGCAGTTCCCCTACAGGGGGGGCCCACGAGCAGTACTTC. This encodes CASSSPTGGAHEQYF.

V gene TRBV19 combines with J gene TRBJ1-2, with D perhaps TRBD1 (5 bases). The germline V gene has CDR1 LNHDA and CDR2 SQIVND (reference sequence). The ends were cut back, 7 bases at V and 4 bases at J, with 16 bases in the middle. This CDR3 has 14 residues. The CDR3 is CASIPRGSPYGYTF. The CDR3 bases are TGTGCCAGTATCCCCCGGGGGAGCCCCTATGGCTACACCTTC.

The chain joins TRBV5-1 to TRBJ1-2; 7 nucleotides match TRBD1. CDR1 and CDR2 from the germline V gene are SGHRS and YFSETQ. J was trimmed by 4 bases and V by 4 bases; bases with no gene match: 13. CDR3 length: 16 amino acids. The CDR3 loop reads CASSPRQGPPFYGYTF. The CDR3 region has the DNA TGCGCCAGCAGCCCACGACAGGGCCCCCCGTTCTATGGCTACACCTTC. Using reference TRBV5-1 and TRBJ1-2 for the parts outside the CDR3, the full variable domain is KAGVTQTPRYLIKTRGQQVTLSCSPISGHRSVSWYQQTPGQGLQFLFEYFSETQRNKGNFPGRFSGRQFSNSRSEMNVSTLELGDSALYLCASSPRQGPPFYGYTFGSGTRLTVV.

This clone was observed once. The chain is built from TRBV6-5 and TRBJ2-3; 11 nucleotides line up with TRBD2. Trimming cost V 7 bases and J 4 bases; bases outside gene matches: 4. The CDR3 loop spans 14 amino acids. Germline CDR1 reads MNHEY; CDR2 reads SVGAGI. CDR3 sequence: CASKTSGGPDTQYF. The CDR3 DNA reads as TGTGCCAGCAAAACTAGCGGGGGTCCAGATACGCAGTATTTT.

The chain combines TRBV7-6 with TRBJ1-1, with 8 bases matching TRBD1. With 3 bases clipped from V and 1 base from J, the junction kept 7 bases outside the gene matches. The germline gives CDR1 SGHVS, CDR2 FNYEAQ. The CDR3 is made up of 16 amino acids. The CDR3 DNA follows: TGTGCCAGCAGCTTCTACCGGGGACAGGAGAACACTGAAGCTTTCTTT. Its translation: CASSFYRGQENTEAFF.

There are a few counts of this clone. The rearrangement joins TRBV27 to TRBJ1-2, with 9 nucleotides matching TRBD1. The CDR3 totals 14 residues. Germline assignment: CDR1 MNHEY and CDR2 SMNVEV (reference sequence). The V segment lost 5 bases and the J segment 8 bases; nucleotides outside the gene matches: 9. DNA of the CDR3: TGTGCCAGCAGTGGACCGGGACAGGGTTACGGCTACACCTTC. Its translation is CASSGPGQGYGYTF.

The rearrangement uses TRBV5-1 and TRBJ2-7, with 8 bases lining up with TRBD1. Germline lookup yields CDR1 SGHRS and CDR2 YFSETQ. With 4 bases clipped from V and 4 bases from J, the junction kept 7 bases outside the gene matches. The CDR3 sequence is 14 residues long. This CDR3 is CASSPRDRSYEQYF. CDR3 nucleotides: TGCGCCAGCAGCCCCCGGGACAGGAGTTACGAGCAGTACTTC.

The chain combines TRBV6-1 with TRBJ1-1; 8 bases line up with TRBD1. V shed 6 bases, J shed 5 bases, and the junction held 11 bases outside the gene matches. The CDR3 extends over 15 amino acids. CDR1 is MNHNS, CDR2 SASEGT, per germline. The CDR3 protein is CASRLFDRGGTEAFF. The DNA of the CDR3 is TGTGCCAGCAGACTTTTCGACAGGGGAGGGACTGAAGCTTTCTTT.

The chain couples TRBV6-5 to TRBJ2-2; TRBD1 is a possible D gene (6 bases). Trimming cost V 7 bases and J 2 bases, with 14 bases left between them. CDR3 length: 15 residues. CDR1 and CDR2 from the germline V gene are MNHEY and SVGAGI. The chain's CDR3 is CASTQDRLNTGELFF. The CDR3 DNA is TGTGCCAGCACCCAGGACAGATTAAACACCGGGGAGCTGTTTTTT.

The CDR3 sequence is CASSLAGQGVSYGYTF. DNA of the CDR3: TGTGCCAGCAGCCTTGCCGGACAGGGGGTCTCCTATGGCTACACCTTC. This chain joins TRBV28 and TRBJ1-2, with 10 bases aligning to TRBD1. The CDR3 is 16 amino acids. The trim removed 6 bases at V and 4 bases at J, leaving 11 bases unmatched. CDR1 is MDHEN and CDR2 is SYDVKM in the germline V gene.

The rearrangement uses TRBV18 and TRBJ1-5, with D possibly TRBD1 on 5 matching bases. The CDR3 sequence is 16 residues long. Germline CDR1 is KGHSH and CDR2 is LQKENI. Trimming cost V 2 bases and J 3 bases, with 14 bases left between them. CDR3 sequence reads: CASSPSGPGVNQPQHF. The CDR3 DNA follows: TGTGCCAGCTCACCATCGGGCCCGGGGGTCAATCAGCCCCAGCATTTT.

This clone was recorded a few times. The rearrangement joins TRBV5-6 to TRBJ2-1; 7 positions agree with TRBD1. This CDR3 has 11 amino acids. V dropped 6 bases and J dropped 16; count of bases not matched to a gene: 10. Per the germline V gene, CDR1 is SGHDT and CDR2 is YYEEEE. The CDR3 sequence: CASNLRGRLFF. In DNA, the CDR3 is TGTGCCAGCAACCTAAGGGGGCGGCTTTTCTTC.

V is TRBV6-4 and J is TRBJ2-7; 15 bases line up with TRBD2. There are 19 residues in the CDR3. V trimming: 6 bases; J trimming: 1 base; junction bases outside the gene matches: 13. Looked up from germline, CDR1 is MRHNA and CDR2 is SNTAGT. The CDR3 DNA follows: TGTGCCAGCAGGAGACAGGAAGGGACTAGCGGGGGGCCATCCTACGAGCAGTACTTC. It codes for CASRRQEGTSGGPSYEQYF.

This CDR3 is CSVGDRVGEAFF. CDR3 DNA sequence: TGCAGCGTGGGGGACAGGGTTGGTGAAGCTTTCTTT. This chain connects TRBV29-1 to TRBJ1-1, with 9 nucleotides matching TRBD1. CDR3 length: 12 amino acids. Germline CDR1 and CDR2: SQVTM and ANQGSEA. V gave up 6 bases and J gave up 7 bases; unmatched junction bases: 6.

V and J are TRBV29-1 and TRBJ1-2, with 7 bases lining up with TRBD1. Per the germline V gene, CDR1 is SQVTM and CDR2 is ANQGSEA. After removal of 4 bases from V and 7 bases from J, the junction contained 9 bases not matched to a gene. This CDR3 contains 13 residues. The CDR3 protein is CSVANTPGGGYTF. DNA for the CDR3: TGCAGCGTTGCGAACACCCCAGGGGGTGGCTACACCTTC.

This clone was found a few times. The chain employs TRBV2 and TRBJ2-7; D is possibly TRBD1 (6 bases). V was pared by 3 bases and J by 0 bases, with 15 bases between. Germline V gene sequence: CDR1 SNHLY, CDR2 FYNNEI. CDR3 length: 16 amino acids. CDR3 amino acids: CASSEGLGGSSYEQYF. The CDR3 coding sequence is TGTGCCAGCAGTGAGGGCCTAGGGGGTAGCTCCTACGAGCAGTACTTC.

This clone was observed once. J is TRBJ2-4 and V is TRBV14, with a possible D match to TRBD1 (5 bases). Germline assignment: CDR1 SGHDN and CDR2 FVKESK. Between the trimmed V and J ends, which lost 0 bases and 4 bases, there was a span of 7 bases. This CDR3 has 14 residues. The CDR3 protein is CASSQDTGKNIQYF. The CDR3 DNA reads as TGTGCCAGCAGCCAAGATACAGGAAAAAACATTCAGTACTTC.

The chain has TRBV6-5 and TRBJ1-2, with D uncertain. Germline V gives CDR1 MNHEY, CDR2 SVGAGI. Deletions cut 6 bases from V and 2 bases from J, with 10 bases between. The CDR3 covers 13 residues. CDR3: CASSFDINYGYTF. CDR3 coding DNA: TGTGCCAGCAGCTTCGACATAAACTATGGCTACACCTTC.

This clone was counted between two and nine times. The genes are TRBV29-1 and TRBJ2-1; 10 positions match TRBD1. V shed 6 bases and J 4 bases; nucleotides not matched to a gene: 6. Germline loops: CDR1 SQVTM, CDR2 ANQGSEA. The CDR3 contains 14 residues. CDR3 protein: CSVGTGASYNEQFF. The CDR3 coding sequence is TGCAGCGTGGGGACAGGGGCTTCGTACAATGAGCAGTTCTTC.

The chain carries TRBV25-1 and TRBJ1-1; 8 positions match TRBD1. Losses at the gene ends were 5 bases for V and 4 bases for J; bases not matched to a gene: 3. Germline CDR1 and CDR2: MGHDK and SYGVNS. The CDR3 extends over 13 amino acids. The CDR3 is CASSPGQGTEAFF. The DNA of the CDR3 is TGTGCCAGCAGTCCTGGACAGGGCACTGAAGCTTTCTTT.